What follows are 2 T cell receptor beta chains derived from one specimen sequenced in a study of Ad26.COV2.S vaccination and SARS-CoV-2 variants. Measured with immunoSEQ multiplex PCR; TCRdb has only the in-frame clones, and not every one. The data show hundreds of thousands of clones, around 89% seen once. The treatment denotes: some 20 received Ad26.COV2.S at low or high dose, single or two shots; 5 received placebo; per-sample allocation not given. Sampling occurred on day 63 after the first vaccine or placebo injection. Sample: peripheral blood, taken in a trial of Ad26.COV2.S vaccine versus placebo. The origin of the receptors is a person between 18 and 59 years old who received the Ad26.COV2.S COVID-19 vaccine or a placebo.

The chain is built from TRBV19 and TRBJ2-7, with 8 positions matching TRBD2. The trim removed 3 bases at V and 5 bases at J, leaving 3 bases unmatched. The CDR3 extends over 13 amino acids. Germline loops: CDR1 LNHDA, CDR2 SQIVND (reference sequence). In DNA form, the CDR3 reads TGTGCCAGTAGTATTACTAGCGGCCACGAGCAGTACTTC. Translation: CASSITSGHEQYF.

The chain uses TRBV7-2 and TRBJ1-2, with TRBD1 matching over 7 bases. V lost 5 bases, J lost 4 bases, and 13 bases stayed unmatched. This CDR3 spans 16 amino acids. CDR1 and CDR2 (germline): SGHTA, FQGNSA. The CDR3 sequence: CASSPLPGQFSYGYTF. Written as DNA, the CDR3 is TGTGCCAGCAGCCCTTTACCGGGACAGTTTAGCTATGGCTACACCTTC.